The T cell receptor beta chain described here comes from a study of Graves' ophthalmopathy and Graves' hyperthyroidism. Study outcomes and limitations: Ophthalmopathy progression was predicted by the model at less than 71% sensitivity and about 74% specificity. Blood samples also showed most expanded thyroid clonotypes exceeding 0.001 frequency.

The CDR3 runs 15 residues. V dropped 1 base and J dropped 4 bases, with 11 bases sitting between them. The germline V gene encodes CDR1 DFQATT and CDR2 SNEGSKA (reference sequence). The study amplified TCR beta CDR3 regions using RNA transcripts. HTBI primers were employed in first-round RT-PCR, then a second-round multiplex PCR followed. TCRdb re-called the multiplex PCR reads through MiXCR, storing one row per CDR3 protein. The sample includes around 1.1 million distinct CDR3 sequences, about two fifths of them seen just once. This clonotype was detected many times. Antigen: not known. The source of this sequence is an adult man with Graves' hyperthyroidism. Material for sequencing was peripheral blood or thyroid tissue (not recorded which). This chain links TRBV20-1 with TRBJ1-6, with a tentative D call TRBD1 (5 bases). Here the CDR3 DNA reads TGCAGTGCTAGAGGTCGGGGGACTTATAATTCACCCCTCCACTTT. Amino acid sequence: CSARGRGTYNSPLHF.